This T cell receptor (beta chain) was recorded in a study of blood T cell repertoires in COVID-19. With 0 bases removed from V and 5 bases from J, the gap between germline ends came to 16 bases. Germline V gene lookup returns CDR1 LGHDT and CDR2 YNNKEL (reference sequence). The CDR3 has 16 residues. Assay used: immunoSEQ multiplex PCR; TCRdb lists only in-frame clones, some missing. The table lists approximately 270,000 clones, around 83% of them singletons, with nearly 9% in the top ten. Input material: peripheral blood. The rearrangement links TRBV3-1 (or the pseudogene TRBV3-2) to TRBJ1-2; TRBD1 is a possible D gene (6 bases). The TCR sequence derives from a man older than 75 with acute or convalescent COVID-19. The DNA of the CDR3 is TGTGCCAGCAGCCAAGAAGGCAGGGGCCTCCTATATGGCTACACCTTC. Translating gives CASSQEGRGLLYGYTF.